The present entry profiles one T cell receptor (beta chain) with its context. This specimen belongs to a study of blood T cells in healthy people across ages. With a J-beta primer mix and a sample-barcoded 5' primer, a second PCR ran about 7 to 12 cycles. Tags on each cDNA molecule came from a template-switch adaptor with 12 random nucleotides. CDR3-containing paired-end reads numbering at least 2.5 million came from each sample. TCRdb redid the calling of the 5' RACE reads with MiXCR, one entry per CDR3 protein. The sample has hundreds of thousands of distinct CDR3 sequences, 20% to 25% seen once. The germline V gene encodes CDR1 SGHVS and CDR2 FQNEAQ. V lost 0 bases to trimming and J lost 5 bases; unmatched junction nucleotides: 7. The CDR3 is made up of 16 amino acids.

The TCR was taken from a man between 65 and 79 years old in good health. The chain is built from TRBV7-8 and TRBJ2-7; 10 bases are a match to TRBD2. Sample: blood. CDR3 DNA sequence: TGTGCCAGCAGCTTAGCGTCGGCTAGCGGGAGCAACGAGCAGTACTTC. This sequence encodes CASSLASASGSNEQYF.